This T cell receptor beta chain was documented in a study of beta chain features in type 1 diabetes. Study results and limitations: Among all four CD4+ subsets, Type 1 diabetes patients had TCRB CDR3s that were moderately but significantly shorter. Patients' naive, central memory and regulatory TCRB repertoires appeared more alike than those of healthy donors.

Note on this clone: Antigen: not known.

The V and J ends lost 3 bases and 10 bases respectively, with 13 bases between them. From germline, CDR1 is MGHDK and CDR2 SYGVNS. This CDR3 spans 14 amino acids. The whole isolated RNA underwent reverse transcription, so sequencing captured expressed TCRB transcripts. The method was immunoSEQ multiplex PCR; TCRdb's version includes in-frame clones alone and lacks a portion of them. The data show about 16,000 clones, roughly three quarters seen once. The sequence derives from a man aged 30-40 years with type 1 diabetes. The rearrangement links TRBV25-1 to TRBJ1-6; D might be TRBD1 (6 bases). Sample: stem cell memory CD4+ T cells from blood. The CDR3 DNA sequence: TGTGCCAGCAGTGAGGCAGGGGTAAGATCACCCCTCCACTTT. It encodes CASSEAGVRSPLHF.